The TCR beta chain under discussion was sequenced for a study of neurological immune-mediated disorders. Study outcomes and limitations: While HTLV-1-associated myelopathy showed the greatest TCR clonal expansion, multiple sclerosis showed the least, falling below healthy controls.

From the 5' RACE reads, TCRdb called clonotypes with MiXCR, one entry per CDR3 protein. The sample comprises 53,000 or so distinct CDR3 sequences, roughly 8.4% of which are singletons, and 1.9% rests with the top ten. This CDR3 contains 16 residues. Between the trimmed V and J ends, which lost 4 bases and 1 base, there was a span of 16 bases. The germline CDR1 and CDR2 sequences are SGHTA and FQGNSA. Time point defined: longitudinal time-point 3. In Maryland, USA, blood bank volunteers were the healthy controls. Source material was 2 million unsorted PBMCs, stored at -80 °C in RNAlater. Ten or more counts support this clonotype. The antigen remains undetermined.

The chain links TRBV7-2 to TRBJ2-5, with D tentatively TRBD2 (5 bases). Source material: PBMCs. This receptor was taken from a middle-aged woman in good health. Written as DNA, the CDR3 is TGTGCCAGCAGCTCCGTATTGACGGGGATCCAAGAGACCCAGTACTTC. As protein: CASSSVLTGIQETQYF.